This TCR beta chain was captured by sequencing in a study of T cell repertoires in cytomegalovirus infection. Study-wide background: CMV infection and matching HLA type were both indicated by public TCR beta signatures.

Points from the study as a whole: Adding up the frequency of public TCR beta families identified people who carried CMV plus the relevant HLA. Clonotype analysis showed dominance of the ex vivo response by HLA-C-restricted CMV-specific TCR beta clonotypes.

TCRdb used MiXCR to reprocess the reads, holding one entry per CDR3 protein. The profile covers fewer than 700,000 distinct CDR3 sequences, with 20% to 25% appearing a single time and 7.5% to 9% taken by the ten largest. This clonotype was seen more than once but under ten times. Its specificity is unknown. The sample consisted of CD8+ T cells from PBMCs. The receptor was derived from a human donor in good health (CMV status not recorded). Some clones in this sample may be carry-over from other donors' samples.

The CDR3: CASSSDRDLQETQYF. The CDR3 region has the DNA TGTGCCAGCAGTTCCGACAGGGATTTACAAGAGACCCAGTACTTC. The gene calls are TRBV5-4 and TRBJ2-5, with 7 bases lining up with TRBD1. The germline V gene has CDR1 SGHNT and CDR2 YYREEE (reference sequence). V shed 5 bases and J 2 bases; nucleotides not matched to a gene: 9. The CDR3 covers 15 residues. The full variable domain, its missing parts supplied by reference TRBV5-4 and TRBJ2-5, is ETGVTQSPTHLIKTRGQQVTLRCSSQSGHNTVSWYQQALGQGPQFIFQYYREEENGRGNFPPRFSGLQFPNYSSELNVNALELDDSALYLCASSSDRDLQETQYFGPGTRLLVL.